This entry lists 3 T cell receptor beta chains sequenced from one sample in a study of CXCR3-negative and CXCR3-positive naive CD8 T cells. Overall study results and limits: Greater hydrophobicity was found in TRB CDR3s of CXCR3-positive naive cells than of CXCR3-negative naive cells.

The libraries of TRB cDNA were prepared using 5' RACE with UMI labels. TCRdb reprocessed the 5' RACE reads, keeping one entry per CDR3 protein, no DNA. The sample table sets out 7,000 to 7,500 distinct CDR3 sequences. The antigens for these receptors are not known. The specimen sequenced was naive CXCR3+ CD8+ T cells from blood. Noted subset: CD45RO-CCR7+CD27+CD95- naive CD8+ T cells expressing CXCR3 (TNR3+). The receptors here all came from a human donor in good health. Some clones in this sample may be carry-over from other donors' samples.

The J gene is TRBJ1-2, the V gene TRBV12-3 or TRBV12-4; TCRdb's D gene call, TRBD1, goes unchecked for lack of DNA. This CDR3 spans 15 amino acids. CDR3 protein: CASSRDRELYYGYTF.

The chain has TRBV28 and TRBJ2-7; there is no DNA to check the TCRdb D call of TRBD2. Germline values: CDR1 MDHEN, CDR2 SYDVKM. This CDR3 spans 15 amino acids. CDR3 amino acids: CASSFVRERSYEQYF.

This clonotype shows up as medium-sized by frequency. V gene TRBV20-1 combines with J gene TRBJ1-6; lacking DNA, the TRBD1 call made by TCRdb goes unchecked. From germline, CDR1 is DFQATT and CDR2 SNEGSKA (reference sequence). This CDR3 is built from 17 residues. The CDR3 is CSAPPGTRWKYGSPLHF.